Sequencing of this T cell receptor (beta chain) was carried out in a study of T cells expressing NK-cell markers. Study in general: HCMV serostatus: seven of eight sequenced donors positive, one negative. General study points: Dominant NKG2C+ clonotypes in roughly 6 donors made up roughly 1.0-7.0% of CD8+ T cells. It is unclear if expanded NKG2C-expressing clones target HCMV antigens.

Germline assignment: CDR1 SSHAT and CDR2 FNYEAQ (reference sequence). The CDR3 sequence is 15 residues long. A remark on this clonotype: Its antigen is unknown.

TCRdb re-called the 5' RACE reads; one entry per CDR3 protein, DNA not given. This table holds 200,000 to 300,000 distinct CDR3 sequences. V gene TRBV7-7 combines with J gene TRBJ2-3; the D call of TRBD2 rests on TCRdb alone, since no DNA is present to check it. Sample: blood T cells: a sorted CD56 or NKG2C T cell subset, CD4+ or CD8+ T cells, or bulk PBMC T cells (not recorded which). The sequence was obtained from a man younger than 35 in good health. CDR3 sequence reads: CASSMGLAGTDTQYF.